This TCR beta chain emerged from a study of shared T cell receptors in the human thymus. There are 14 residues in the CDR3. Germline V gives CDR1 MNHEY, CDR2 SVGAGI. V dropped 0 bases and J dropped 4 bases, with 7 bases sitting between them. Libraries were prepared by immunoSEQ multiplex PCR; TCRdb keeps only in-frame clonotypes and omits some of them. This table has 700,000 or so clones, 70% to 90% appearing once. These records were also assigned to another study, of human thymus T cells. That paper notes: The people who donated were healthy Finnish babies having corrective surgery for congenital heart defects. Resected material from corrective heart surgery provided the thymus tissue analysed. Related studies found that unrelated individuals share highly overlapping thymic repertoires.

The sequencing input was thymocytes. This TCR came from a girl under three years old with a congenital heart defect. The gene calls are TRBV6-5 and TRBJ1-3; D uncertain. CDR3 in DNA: TGTGCCAGCAGTTACTCAACAGCCGGAAACACCATATATTTT. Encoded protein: CASSYSTAGNTIYF.